This T cell receptor (beta chain) was documented in a study of blood T cell repertoires in COVID-19 (TCRdb year 2020). Study-wide context: Collaborator samples came from the United States, Italy and Spain and covered acute and convalescent phases of COVID-19. Subjects who had been exposed to COVID-19, were actively infected with it, or had recovered from it provided the deeply sampled blood TCRbeta repertoires that made up the dataset. Sample metadata almost always included a de-identified subject ID, COVID-19 status, age in years and sex. Samples came from the ongoing ImmuneRACE study (first 160 participants) plus 1,254 subjects from 6 global collaborators. Where HLA class I and class II types were available, the types were taken from metadata supplied by the sample provider, not from assay-based typing. The repertoires were released in a freely available public database intended as a resource for research on the immune response to SARS-CoV-2. The material from the prospective study consisted of cDNA or gDNA derived from T cells, B-cell-depleted T cells, or PBMCs. Results the study describes overall, beyond this receptor: How much clinical and demographic metadata was included differed by source and by participant, and the metadata was provided uncurated.

Of note for this clone: Its antigen has not been determined. No quality values exist for individual bases; no much larger clone is one base distant.

The immunoSEQ Assay, a bias-controlled multiplex PCR, was used to amplify TCRbeta CDR3 regions from genomic DNA. Turning to the authors' computational methods: The number of nucleated cells in each sample was estimated by amplification of reference gene primers within the assay. To quantify the absolute abundance of each unique TCRbeta CDR3 rearrangement, sequence reads were collapsed and filtered. Productive Simpson clonality was computed per sample as the square root of Simpson's diversity index over productive rearrangements. TCRdb stores this immuneACCESS table with in-frame sequences only. Part of the clones is absent; in the studies checked, under half of the shortfall reflects unresolved V genes, and no reason is known for the rest. V, J and clone size derive from that table, while D and trimming were established from the DNA sequence. The sample profile shows approximately 82,000 clones; roughly 80% of them were found once. About 35% of the sample is taken by the ten largest.

Collaborating institutions collected whole blood in K2EDTA tubes following their own protocols. For TCRbeta analysis, collaborators shipped samples as frozen whole blood, isolated PBMCs, or DNA extracted from either of those sample types. From the cysteine up to the phenylalanine, the CDR3 has a length of 15 residues. Only the CDR3 part of the read is kept: 45 bases, read in frame from the first base. The trim is 1 base for V and 2 bases for J, with a gap of 9 bases between the germline ends. The germline V gene (reference sequence) supplies CDR1 LGHDT and CDR2 YNNKEL. The material sequenced was peripheral blood. In this chain, TRBV3-1 (or the pseudogene TRBV3-2) is recombined with TRBJ1-3; matching of 5 bases hints at TRBD1 as the D gene. This clonotype was sampled from an older woman with acute or convalescent COVID-19. The CDR3 loop reads CASSQGMTAGNTIYF. The bases are TGTGCCAGCAGCCAAGGTATGACAGCTGGAAACACCATATATTTT.